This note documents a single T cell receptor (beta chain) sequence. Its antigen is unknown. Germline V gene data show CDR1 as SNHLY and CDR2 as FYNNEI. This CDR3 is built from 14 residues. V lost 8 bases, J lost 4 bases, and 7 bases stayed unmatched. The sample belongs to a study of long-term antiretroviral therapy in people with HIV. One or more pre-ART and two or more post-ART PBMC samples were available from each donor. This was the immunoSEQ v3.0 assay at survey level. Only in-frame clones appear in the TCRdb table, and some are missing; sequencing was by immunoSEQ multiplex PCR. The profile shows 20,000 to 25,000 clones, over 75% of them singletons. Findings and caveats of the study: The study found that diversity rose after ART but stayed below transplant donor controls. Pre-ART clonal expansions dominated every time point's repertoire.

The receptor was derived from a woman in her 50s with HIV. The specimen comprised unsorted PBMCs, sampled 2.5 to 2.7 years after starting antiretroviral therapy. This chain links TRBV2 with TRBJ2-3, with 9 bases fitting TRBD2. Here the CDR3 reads CASSGLASSDTQYF. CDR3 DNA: TGTGCCAGCTCCGGACTAGCGAGTTCAGATACGCAGTATTTT.